Listed below are T cell receptor beta chains from one sample, sequenced in a study of blood T cell repertoires in COVID-19. The protocol was immunoSEQ multiplex PCR, while the TCRdb copy is restricted to in-frame clones and leaves out a portion. The profile covers roughly 160,000 clones, with around nine tenths appearing a single time and under 0.65% taken by the ten largest. The sequenced sample consisted of peripheral blood. These receptors all stem from a man in his 60s with COVID-19, enrolled during active disease. CDR3s include the opening cysteine and the closing phenylalanine or tryptophan. D genes are given only for firm matches. A clone size is listed for some rows: how often the clone was seen (once, few, many), or a class if it is expanded.

v_call	cdr3_length	j_call	d_call	clone_size	cdr3_nt	cdr3_aa
TRBV5-1	16	TRBJ2-7	TRBD1	NA	TGCGCCAGCAGCTTGGCCGCGGGGACAGGGACGTACGAGCAGTACTTC	CASSLAAGTGTYEQYF
TRBV30	18	TRBJ2-3	TRBD2	NA	TGTGCCTGGAGTGCCCCGGCCGCCGGGCGGGGGTGCACAGATACGCAGTATTTT	CAWSAPAAGRGCTDTQYF
TRBV19	14	TRBJ1-2	NA	NA	TGTGCCAGTAAGGCGGCCAGGGGTCTTATTGGCTACACCTTC	CASKAARGLIGYTF
TRBV14	16	TRBJ2-5	TRBD2	NA	TGTGCCAGCAGCCCCCTGACTAGCGGGAGTGGAGAGACCCAGTACTTC	CASSPLTSGSGETQYF
TRBV6-5	16	TRBJ1-2	NA	NA	TGTGCCAGCAGTTACTCGAAAGTGACAGCTAACTATGGCTACACCTTC	CASSYSKVTANYGYTF
TRBV28	16	TRBJ1-3	NA	NA	TGTGCCAGCAGTTTATTTGGAGCAATCTCTGGAAACACCATATATTTT	CASSLFGAISGNTIYF
TRBV28	18	TRBJ2-3	TRBD1	NA	TGTGCCAGCACCTCATCGGCAGGGGGAAGTCGTAGCACAGATACGCAGTATTTT	CASTSSAGGSRSTDTQYF
TRBV28	16	TRBJ2-1	NA	NA	TGTGCCAGCAGTTTGGACAGCAGTGGGTCCTACAATGAGCAGTTCTTC	CASSLDSSGSYNEQFF
TRBV6-6	14	TRBJ1-5	NA	once	TGTGCCAGCAGCGAGCAGACAGTTTCCCAGCCCCAGCATTTT	CASSEQTVSQPQHF
TRBV5-4	16	TRBJ1-2	NA	NA	TGTGCCAGCAGCTTAGGTCCGGGAAATAGTAACTATGGCTACACCTTC	CASSLGPGNSNYGYTF
TRBV29-1	9	TRBJ2-1	NA	NA	TGCAGCGCCCAGGGTGAGCAGTTCTTC	CSAQGEQFF
TRBV4-3	20	TRBJ1-5	NA	NA	TGCGCCAGCAGCCAGAGAAAGACACCGAACTTTAAATATAGCAATCAGCCCCAGCATTTT	CASSQRKTPNFKYSNQPQHF
TRBV6-2/TRBV6-3	17	TRBJ2-2	TRBD2	NA	TGTGCCAGCAGTCACCCGGACTGGGTCGGGGGGGCCGGGGAGCTGTTTTTT	CASSHPDWVGGAGELFF
TRBV10-3	15	TRBJ2-5	TRBD2	NA	TGTGCCATCGGGGAGGGCGGCAAAATCACAGAGACCCAGTACTTC	CAIGEGGKITETQYF
TRBV28	17	TRBJ1-2	TRBD1	once	TGTGCCAGCAGTTTATATCCGACAGGGGGCTCTCCCTATGGCTACACCTTC	CASSLYPTGGSPYGYTF
TRBV6-5	15	TRBJ1-5	TRBD1	NA	TGTGCCAGCAGGGACGGGACAGTTAGCAATCAGCCCCAGCATTTT	CASRDGTVSNQPQHF
TRBV15	16	TRBJ1-3	NA	few	TGTGCCACCAGCCGACCAGGCAGTGATCCTGGAAACACCATATATTTT	CATSRPGSDPGNTIYF
TRBV11-2	15	TRBJ2-7	TRBD1	NA	TGTGCCAGCAGCTCATGGACAGGGGGTTCCTACGAGCAGTACTTC	CASSSWTGGSYEQYF
TRBV18	13	TRBJ2-7	NA	NA	TGTGCCAGCTCGGTCGGGGAGCCCTACGAGCAGTACTTC	CASSVGEPYEQYF
TRBV9	16	TRBJ2-3	NA	NA	TGTGCCAGCAGCCAACTACAGGGTAGTGAGACAGATACGCAGTATTTT	CASSQLQGSETDTQYF
TRBV7-2	16	TRBJ2-1	NA	once	TGTGCCAGCAGCTTGACTGGCGCGGGAACCTACAATGAGCAGTTCTTC	CASSLTGAGTYNEQFF
TRBV19	15	TRBJ1-2	TRBD1	NA	TGTGCCAGTAAGGGAAGGGACAGCCTCTCCTATGGCTACACCTTC	CASKGRDSLSYGYTF
TRBV30	18	TRBJ2-4	TRBD1	NA	TGTGCCTGGAGTACCGGGACAGGGGGCCAGGTAGCCAAAAACATTCAGTACTTC	CAWSTGTGGQVAKNIQYF
TRBV7-2	14	TRBJ1-4	NA	few	TGTGCCAGCAGCTTATTTGTCTCTAATGAAAAACTGTTTTTT	CASSLFVSNEKLFF
TRBV11-1	13	TRBJ2-5	NA	few	TGTGCCAGCAGCGCAGGACTGGACGAGACCCAGTACTTC	CASSAGLDETQYF
TRBV18	15	TRBJ1-4	NA	NA	TGTGCCAGCTCACTACAGGGAGCAACTAATGAAAAACTGTTTTTT	CASSLQGATNEKLFF
TRBV19	14	TRBJ1-6	NA	NA	TGTGCCAGTAGTATCCCAGGTGCATCTTCACCCCTCCACTTT	CASSIPGASSPLHF
TRBV18	13	TRBJ1-1	NA	once	TGTGCCAGCTCACGGGGGGAGGACACTGAAGCTTTCTTT	CASSRGEDTEAFF
TRBV11-2	15	TRBJ1-4	TRBD1	NA	TGTGCCAGCAGCTCGATCGGGACAGCCGAAGAAAAACTGTTTTTT	CASSSIGTAEEKLFF
TRBV27	16	TRBJ2-1	TRBD2	NA	TGTGCCAGCAGTTTGCTCCGGCTAGCGGCTTACAATGAGCAGTTCTTC	CASSLLRLAAYNEQFF
TRBV5-6	12	TRBJ2-1	NA	NA	TGTGCCAGCAGCTTGGCGACGGGTGAGCAGTTCTTC	CASSLATGEQFF
TRBV2	15	TRBJ2-1	TRBD1	NA	TGTGCCAGCAGCGACGGGACAGGCTCCTACAATGAGCAGTTCTTC	CASSDGTGSYNEQFF
TRBV4-1	15	TRBJ2-3	NA	NA	TGCGCCAGCAGCCCCCAACAGGATAGCACAGATACGCAGTATTTT	CASSPQQDSTDTQYF
TRBV7-3	14	TRBJ2-3	NA	NA	TGTGCCAGCAGCTCGGGGGTCACCACAGATACGCAGTATTTT	CASSSGVTTDTQYF
TRBV5-3	18	TRBJ1-5	TRBD1	NA	TGTGCCAGAAGCCCCGTGGGGGACAGGCCTTATAGCAATCAGCCCCAGCATTTT	CARSPVGDRPYSNQPQHF
TRBV18	15	TRBJ1-4	TRBD1	NA	TGTGCCGGCTCGGCTGGGACAGGGGGATCTGAAAAACTGTTTTTT	CAGSAGTGGSEKLFF
TRBV6-4	16	TRBJ2-2	TRBD1	NA	TGTGCCAGCAGCCCCACGGCAGGGGGCTTCGGCGGGGAGCTGTTTTTT	CASSPTAGGFGGELFF
TRBV7-8	13	TRBJ1-5	NA	few	TGTGCCAGCAGCTTAGCTCCCTTTGAGCCCCAGCATTTT	CASSLAPFEPQHF
TRBV24-1	18	TRBJ2-6	TRBD1	once	TGTGCCACCAGTGATTTGGGACAGGGCAGCTCTGGGGCCAACGTCCTGACTTTC	CATSDLGQGSSGANVLTF
TRBV25-1	16	TRBJ2-7	TRBD2	NA	TGTGCCAGCAGTGAAAGCGGGGGCTCTTCGAGGTACGAGCAGTACTTC	CASSESGGSSRYEQYF
TRBV11-3	16	TRBJ2-2	TRBD1	NA	TGTGCCAGCAGTGTACAGGGGGTCGGGGGCACCGGGGAGCTGTTTTTT	CASSVQGVGGTGELFF
TRBV30	15	TRBJ1-2	TRBD1	NA	TGTGCCTGGACTTCGGGGACAGGGTTCGGCCTTGGCTACACCTTC	CAWTSGTGFGLGYTF
TRBV6-5	13	TRBJ1-6	NA	NA	TGTGCCAGCCGAACAGGCGACAATTCACCCCTCCACTTT	CASRTGDNSPLHF
TRBV4-1	18	TRBJ2-2	TRBD2	NA	TGCGCCAGCAGCCAAGTCGCCCTAAGCGGGGGGGCCCCCGGGGAGCTGTTTTTT	CASSQVALSGGAPGELFF
TRBV10-3	11	TRBJ2-5	NA	NA	TGTGCCATCAGTGAGCGGGAGACCCAGTACTTC	CAISERETQYF
TRBV5-5	16	TRBJ1-1	NA	NA	TGTGCCAGCAGCTTGGACGGGGGCCAGGGAGGGACTGAAGCTTTCTTT	CASSLDGGQGGTEAFF
TRBV11-3	14	TRBJ2-5	NA	once	TGTGCCAGCAGCTTAGACCAGTTACAAGAGGCCCAGTACTTC	CASSLDQLQEAQYF
TRBV11-3	16	TRBJ2-3	NA	NA	TGTGCCAGCAGCGTGGGACTTTCCTCTAGCACAGATACGCAGTATTTT	CASSVGLSSSTDTQYF
TRBV14	17	TRBJ2-6	NA	NA	TGTGCCAGCAGCCAAGACACGCGGGCGGCTGGGGCCAACGTCCTGACTTTC	CASSQDTRAAGANVLTF
TRBV6-5	11	TRBJ2-1	NA	NA	TGTGCCAGCAGGGGGGCCAATGAGCAGTTCTTC	CASRGANEQFF
TRBV19	15	TRBJ2-5	TRBD2	NA	TGTGCCAGTAGAACTACTAGCGTGGCTGGAGAGACCCAGTACTTC	CASRTTSVAGETQYF
TRBV6-6	15	TRBJ2-1	NA	NA	TGTGCCAGCAGCCCCAGCGGCAAGACCTACAATGAGCAGTTCTTC	CASSPSGKTYNEQFF
TRBV24-1	15	TRBJ2-3	NA	NA	TGTGCCACCAGTGTCGGGGGATCGGGCACAGATACGCAGTATTTT	CATSVGGSGTDTQYF
TRBV7-9	14	TRBJ2-1	NA	NA	TGTGCCAGCAGCTTACCCTTACTAGGTCGTGAGCAGTTCTTC	CASSLPLLGREQFF
TRBV28	11	TRBJ1-4	NA	NA	TGTGCCAGCACCATTAATGAAAAACTGTTTTTT	CASTINEKLFF
TRBV4-1	16	TRBJ2-1	TRBD2	NA	TGCGCCAGCAGCCAAGGGGGGACTAGCGGGAGGGATGAGCAGTTCTTC	CASSQGGTSGRDEQFF
TRBV7-9	15	TRBJ2-1	NA	NA	TGTGCCAGCAGCTCCATTAGGACTGCGTCCCCTGAGCAGTTCTTC	CASSSIRTASPEQFF